This T cell receptor beta chain was sequenced during a study of control samples from healthy donors and cancer patients. Germline V CDR1 and CDR2: MNHNY, SVGAGI (reference sequence). V lost 5 bases, J lost 5 bases, and 15 bases lay in between. This CDR3 has 14 residues. TCRdb's table, derived via immunoSEQ multiplex PCR, lists solely in-frame clones and lacks some. This sample yields approximately 26,000 clones, of which around 90% are seen a single time; roughly an eighth belongs to the top ten. This sequence originates from a man aged 50-60 years with lung cancer. The J gene is TRBJ1-1, the V gene TRBV6-6, with TRBD1 as a possible D gene (5 bases). The sequenced sample consisted of PBMCs. CDR3 loop: CASSVRGEGTEAFF. In DNA form, the CDR3 reads TGTGCCAGCAGTGTTCGGGGGGAGGGGACTGAAGCTTTCTTT.